This TCR beta chain stems from a study of blood T cell repertoires in COVID-19. On the study more broadly: The United States, Italy and Spain provided the acute and convalescent COVID-19 samples.

The count of this clone is one. Some clones are missing from TCRdb's copy, which holds only in-frame ones; the method was immunoSEQ multiplex PCR. The sample shows about 190,000 clones, approximately 80% of them seen only once. The TCR was taken from a woman aged 50 to 65 with acute or convalescent COVID-19. The sequenced material came from peripheral blood.

CDR3 in amino acids: CASSPLGAITGELFF. The CDR3 coding sequence is TGTGCCAGCAGCCCCCTGGGCGCGATCACCGGGGAGCTGTTTTTT. The chain links TRBV28 to TRBJ2-2; D not certain. The CDR3 has 15 amino acids. Germline-derived CDR1 and CDR2 are MDHEN and SYDVKM. V gave up 6 bases and J gave up 4 bases, with 15 bases separating them.